A single sample gave rise to the 5 T cell receptor beta chains below, sequenced in a study of T cell repertoires in cytomegalovirus infection. TCRdb passed the reads through MiXCR, listing each CDR3 protein once. The sample contains more than 250,000 distinct CDR3 sequences, approximately 25% of which appear only once. For these receptors, no antigen is known. This sample comprised cultured PBMCs, obtained from culture after CMV antigen stimulation. These receptors came from a human donor in good health (CMV status not recorded). Some clones in this sample may be carry-over from other donors' samples.

This clonotype came up many times. The genes are TRBV7-3 and TRBJ1-1; weak D call: TRBD1 (5 bases). The CDR3 runs to 12 residues. The germline V gene encodes CDR1 SGHTA and CDR2 FQGTGA. Trimming stripped 1 base from V and 12 bases from J, with 12 bases between. For the CDR3, the DNA is TGTGCCAGCAGCTTAAATCAGGGAGGGACTTTCTTT. This sequence encodes CASSLNQGGTFF.

Only a few counts were recorded for this clonotype. The CDR3 bases are TGCGCCAGCAGCCAAGCGGGCCCGACTAGCGGGATTTACTACAATGAGCAGTTCTTC. Residues: CASSQAGPTSGIYYNEQFF. V and J are TRBV4-1 and TRBJ2-1; 11 nucleotides align to TRBD2. Trimming took 1 base from V and 3 from J; bases not matched to a gene: 11. Germline V lookup: CDR1 MGHRA, CDR2 YSYEKL. The length of the CDR3 is 19 residues.

This clonotype was detected a few times. The chain has TRBV15 and TRBJ1-3, with D possibly TRBD1 on 5 matching bases. CDR3 length equals 15 residues. V lost 1 base and J lost 2, with 9 bases in between. Germline V lookup: CDR1 LNHNV, CDR2 YYDKDF (reference sequence). The CDR3 is CATSRGGTAGNTIYF. Written as DNA, the CDR3 is TGTGCCACCAGCAGAGGTGGGACCGCTGGAAACACCATATATTTT.

This sequence joins TRBV7-8 and TRBJ1-1; D perhaps matches TRBD1 (6 bases). The CDR3 runs 13 residues. From germline, CDR1 is SGHVS and CDR2 FQNEAQ. The V and J ends lost 5 bases and 4 bases respectively, with 11 bases between them. The CDR3 DNA reads TGTGCCAGCAGCCGACAGGTGCGCACTGAAGCTTTCTTT. This translates into CASSRQVRTEAFF.

The rearrangement uses TRBV11-2 and TRBJ2-2; 8 bases map to TRBD1. V lost 5 bases, J lost 7 bases, and 9 bases stayed unmatched. Germline V gene data show CDR1 as SGHAT and CDR2 as FQNNGV. This CDR3 spans 15 amino acids. The DNA for the CDR3 is TGTGCCAGCAGCCCCCGACAGGGGTTTAGCGGGGAGCTGTTTTTT. Encoded protein: CASSPRQGFSGELFF.